One and the same sample provided the 31 T cell receptor beta chains below, sequenced in a study of blood T cell repertoires in COVID-19. Sequenced by immunoSEQ multiplex PCR; TCRdb stores in-frame clones only, minus some. Of around 160,000 clones listed, approximately 83% were seen once; the top ten hold around 8%. The sequenced sample consisted of peripheral blood. The source is a woman aged 60-70 years with COVID-19, enrolled during active disease.

V is TRBV2 and J is TRBJ1-1, with 10 bases aligning to TRBD1. This CDR3 is built from 15 residues. J lost 4 bases, V lost 6 bases, and 8 bases had no gene match. CDR1 is SNHLY and CDR2 is FYNNEI in the germline V gene. CDR3 nucleotides: TGTGCCAGCAGGGACAGGGGGTATCGGAGCACTGAAGCTTTCTTT. This gives the protein CASRDRGYRSTEAFF. The full variable domain, with the rest looked up from reference TRBV2 and TRBJ1-1, is EPEVTQTPSHQVTQMGQEVILRCVPISNHLYFYWYRQILGQKVEFLVSFYNNEISEKSEIFDDQFSVERPDGSNFTLKIRSTKLEDSAMYFCASRDRGYRSTEAFFGQGTRLTVV.

The chain employs TRBV4-2 and TRBJ2-1, with TRBD2 matching over 12 bases. There are 18 residues in the CDR3. After removal of 5 bases from V and 0 bases from J, the junction contained 8 bases not matched to a gene. Germline loops: CDR1 LGHNA, CDR2 YNFKEQ. As DNA, the CDR3 is TGTGCCAGCAGCTCCGGGACTAGCGGGCCTGGCTCCTACAATGAGCAGTTCTTC. Translating gives CASSSGTSGPGSYNEQFF.

The J gene is TRBJ2-2, the V gene TRBV27; D is ambiguous. V was shortened by 5 bases and J by 4 bases, with 14 bases between the two germline ends. Germline values: CDR1 MNHEY, CDR2 SMNVEV (reference sequence). The CDR3 has 15 residues. CDR3: CASSPPTTGTGELFF. As DNA, the CDR3 is TGTGCCAGCAGTCCCCCCACGACTGGCACCGGGGAGCTGTTTTTT.

This clone was seen a single time. The chain joins TRBV5-1 to TRBJ2-3; 14 bases line up with TRBD2. The CDR3 has 17 amino acids. CDR1 SGHRS and CDR2 YFSETQ come from the germline V gene. J was trimmed by 2 bases and V by 4 bases; bases with no gene match: 6. CDR3 DNA: TGCGCCAGCAGCAGAGGACTAGCGGGGGGATACACAGATACGCAGTATTTT. Encoded protein: CASSRGLAGGYTDTQYF. The variable domain in full, with the rest retrieved from reference TRBV5-1 and TRBJ2-3, is KAGVTQTPRYLIKTRGQQVTLSCSPISGHRSVSWYQQTPGQGLQFLFEYFSETQRNKGNFPGRFSGRQFSNSRSEMNVSTLELGDSALYLCASSRGLAGGYTDTQYFGPGTRLTVL.

V gene TRBV2 combines with J gene TRBJ1-2; possible D gene TRBD1, 6 bases. The CDR3 runs to 14 residues. The V gene's germline CDR1 is SNHLY and CDR2 FYNNEI. Trimming took off 5 bases at V and 4 bases at J, with 14 bases between the two ends. DNA of the CDR3: TGTGCCAGCAGTCAACAGGGTGAGGGCTATGGCTACACCTTC. Translation: CASSQQGEGYGYTF.

J is TRBJ1-2 and V is TRBV29-1, with 7 bases identical to TRBD1. The germline V gene encodes CDR1 SQVTM and CDR2 ANQGSEA. The CDR3 extends over 14 amino acids. Trimming cost V 4 bases and J 4 bases; bases outside gene matches: 9. Written as DNA, the CDR3 is TGCAGCGTTGTGAGACAGGGCTCGTCCTATGGCTACACCTTC. Translating it yields CSVVRQGSSYGYTF.

Points on this clone: This CDR3 is also generated by other DNA sequences in the sample. This chain connects TRBV5-1 to TRBJ1-1, with D tentatively TRBD1 (6 bases). This CDR3 is built from 14 residues. V gave up 0 bases and J gave up 2 bases, with 8 bases separating them. From germline, CDR1 is SGHRS and CDR2 YFSETQ. The CDR3 loop reads CASSLDRVNTEAFF. CDR3 coding DNA: TGCGCCAGCAGCTTGGACAGGGTAAACACTGAAGCTTTCTTT. The entire variable domain, with the rest obtained from reference TRBV5-1 and TRBJ1-1, is as follows: KAGVTQTPRYLIKTRGQQVTLSCSPISGHRSVSWYQQTPGQGLQFLFEYFSETQRNKGNFPGRFSGRQFSNSRSEMNVSTLELGDSALYLCASSLDRVNTEAFFGQGTRLTVV.

The chain joins TRBV7-8 to TRBJ2-1; D unresolved. The CDR3 is 17 residues long. Germline CDR1 and CDR2: SGHVS and FQNEAQ. V gave up 2 bases and J gave up 2 bases, with 16 bases separating them. The CDR3 protein is CASSLSLGPQTYNEQFF. The DNA of the CDR3 is TGTGCCAGCAGCTTAAGTTTGGGCCCCCAAACCTACAATGAGCAGTTCTTC.

This chain connects TRBV4-1 to TRBJ1-2; D unresolved. Trimming left V 2 bases short and J 7 bases short, with 23 bases between. The CDR3 contains 17 residues. CDR1 MGHRA and CDR2 YSYEKL come from the germline V gene. This CDR3 is CASSQLAMGGRRSGYTF. The CDR3 bases are TGCGCCAGCAGCCAACTGGCTATGGGAGGGAGGAGATCTGGCTACACCTTC.

The chain carries TRBV19 and TRBJ1-5; TRBD1 aligns across 10 bases. Trimming took 3 bases from V and 0 from J; bases not matched to a gene: 11. The CDR3 runs 19 residues. CDR1 LNHDA and CDR2 SQIVND come from the germline V gene (reference sequence). The CDR3 region has the DNA TGTGCCAGTAGTATGCTACGGGACAGGGGTAGCCCTAGCAATCAGCCCCAGCATTTT. Encoded protein: CASSMLRDRGSPSNQPQHF. The entire variable domain, with the rest obtained from reference TRBV19 and TRBJ1-5, is as follows: DGGITQSPKYLFRKEGQNVTLSCEQNLNHDAMYWYRQDPGQGLRLIYYSQIVNDFQKGDIAEGYSVSREKKESFPLTVTSAQKNPTAFYLCASSMLRDRGSPSNQPQHFGDGTRLSIL.

The V and J genes are TRBV7-8 and TRBJ1-2; 10 bases agree with TRBD1. V shed 5 bases, J shed 2 bases, and the junction held 11 bases outside the gene matches. The CDR3 sequence is 17 residues long. Germline V gene data show CDR1 as SGHVS and CDR2 as FQNEAQ. Here the CDR3 DNA reads TGTGCCAGCAGCCCCGAGGGGACAGGGGCGAGGAACTATGGCTACACCTTC. This sequence encodes CASSPEGTGARNYGYTF.

The chain recombines TRBV7-3 with TRBJ2-5; 15 bases are shared with TRBD2. V shed 5 bases, J shed 4 bases, and the junction held 8 bases outside the gene matches. Germline CDR1 is SGHTA and CDR2 is FQGTGA. CDR3 size: 17 residues. For the CDR3, the DNA is TGTGCCAGCAGCGCCGGACTAGCGGGGGGGCTAGGAGAGACCCAGTACTTC. Translating gives CASSAGLAGGLGETQYF.

This clone appeared a single time. The J gene is TRBJ2-7, the V gene TRBV4-1, with 10 bases fitting TRBD1. The junction had 6 bases not matched to a gene; V was cut back by 0 bases and J by 4 bases. The CDR3 consists of 16 residues. Germline loops: CDR1 MGHRA, CDR2 YSYEKL. The CDR3 DNA follows: TGCGCCAGCAGCCAAGAGCCAGGGACAGGGGATTACGAGCAGTACTTC. This translates into CASSQEPGTGDYEQYF.

This sequence joins TRBV9 and TRBJ1-6, with no clear D. The CDR3 contains 15 residues. Germline CDR1 is SGDLS and CDR2 is YYNGEE. Trimming cost V 4 bases and J 10 bases, with 18 bases left between them. The CDR3 bases are TGTGCCAGCAGCCCCGGGGTGGGGTCGGGCTCACCCCTCCACTTT. Translated, it gives CASSPGVGSGSPLHF.

This clone was picked up a small number of times. The chain employs TRBV2 and TRBJ1-1; D perhaps matches TRBD1 (5 bases). Trimming pared 8 bases from V and 4 bases from J, leaving 20 bases between. Germline V lookup: CDR1 SNHLY, CDR2 FYNNEI. The CDR3 contains 15 residues. The CDR3 nucleotides are TGTGCCAGCGGGGGGAAAGACAGACGAATCACTGAAGCTTTCTTT. This codes for CASGGKDRRITEAFF.

The chain carries TRBV5-4 and TRBJ1-1; D ambiguous. The CDR3 length is 16 residues. Germline CDR1 is SGHNT and CDR2 is YYREEE (reference sequence). Trimming removed 4 bases at V and 1 base at J, with 17 bases between. CDR3 sequence: CASSPRAGRANTEAFF. In DNA, the CDR3 is TGTGCCAGCAGCCCGCGGGCAGGACGGGCGAACACTGAAGCTTTCTTT.

The chain joins TRBV5-1 to TRBJ2-1; 12 bases line up with TRBD2. Losses at the gene ends were 2 bases for V and 6 bases for J; bases not matched to a gene: 3. The CDR3 runs to 15 residues. Germline assignment: CDR1 SGHRS and CDR2 YFSETQ. CDR3 in DNA: TGCGCCAGCAGCTTTGCTAGCGGGGGGGCCAATGAGCAGTTCTTC. Translated: CASSFASGGANEQFF.

The chain is built from TRBV7-3 and TRBJ1-6; weak D call: TRBD1 (5 bases). The CDR3 loop spans 14 amino acids. The germline V and J ends were trimmed by 5 bases and 7 bases, with 12 bases remaining between them. Germline CDR1 SGHTA, CDR2 FQGTGA. DNA for the CDR3: TGTGCCAGCAGCGAAGCGGGGGTGAATTCACCCCTCCACTTT. This encodes CASSEAGVNSPLHF. Full variable domain (missing parts from reference TRBV7-3 and TRBJ1-6): GAGVSQTPSNKVTEKGKYVELRCDPISGHTALYWYRQSLGQGPEFLIYFQGTGAADDSGLPNDRFFAVRPEGSVSTLKIQRTERGDSAVYLCASSEAGVNSPLHFGNGTRLTVT.

V and J are TRBV29-1 and TRBJ2-6; 9 bases agree with TRBD1. V dropped 0 bases and J dropped 4; count of bases not matched to a gene: 13. The CDR3 sequence is 19 residues long. Per germline, CDR1 SQVTM and CDR2 ANQGSEA. The CDR3 nucleotides are TGCAGCGTTGAAGAGCCGGGACAGGGAAGACGGTCCGGGGCCAACGTCCTGACTTTC. Its translation is CSVEEPGQGRRSGANVLTF.

The chain couples TRBV18 to TRBJ1-1; a weak D match, TRBD1 (6 bases). CDR3 length: 14 amino acids. In germline, CDR1 is KGHSH, CDR2 LQKENI. Deletions cut 0 bases from V and 6 bases from J, with 11 bases between. The CDR3 region is CASSPPAGVSEAFF. CDR3 DNA sequence: TGTGCCAGCTCACCACCCGCAGGGGTCTCTGAAGCTTTCTTT.

In its sample, this clone was seen a few times. The genes are TRBV2 and TRBJ1-2; 9 bases are a match to TRBD1. The CDR3 extends over 15 amino acids. Germline values: CDR1 SNHLY, CDR2 FYNNEI. The junction had 6 bases not matched to a gene; V was cut back by 0 bases and J by 7 bases. CDR3 nucleotides: TGTGCCAGCAGTGAAGCTGGAGGGACAGGGCCTGGCTACACCTTC. Translation: CASSEAGGTGPGYTF.

V gene TRBV3-1 (or the pseudogene TRBV3-2) combines with J gene TRBJ2-3; D perhaps matches TRBD2 (5 bases). The V and J ends lost 3 bases and 6 bases respectively, with 10 bases between them. Germline loops: CDR1 LGHDT, CDR2 YNNKEL (reference sequence). CDR3 size: 13 residues. This CDR3 is CASSQGSWDTQYF. The CDR3 DNA reads as TGTGCCAGCAGCCAGGGGAGCTGGGATACGCAGTATTTT.

This clone was detected only once. V is TRBV6-5 and J is TRBJ2-7; 7 bases fit TRBD2. The CDR3 loop spans 14 amino acids. Trimming took 2 bases from V and 3 from J; bases not matched to a gene: 4. CDR1 MNHEY and CDR2 SVGAGI come from the germline V gene. CDR3 nucleotide sequence: TGTGCCAGCAGTTACGGGAGGGGCGGCTACGAGCAGTACTTC. It codes for CASSYGRGGYEQYF.

This clone was detected once. This rearrangement joins TRBV10-3 to TRBJ2-7, with a possible D match to TRBD2 (5 bases). Germline assignment: CDR1 ENHRY and CDR2 SYGVKD. Trimming cost V 6 bases and J 5 bases, with 11 bases left between them. This CDR3 spans 12 amino acids. DNA of the CDR3: TGTGCCATCAGCACGACCGGGGACGAGCAGTACTTC. It specifies CAISTTGDEQYF.

CDR3: CASSITPSRSSYNEQFF. For the CDR3, the DNA is TGTGCCAGCAGTATTACCCCTAGCAGGAGCTCCTACAATGAGCAGTTCTTC. The genes are TRBV3-1 (or the pseudogene TRBV3-2) and TRBJ2-1, with D possibly matching TRBD2 (5 bases). Germline CDR1 and CDR2: LGHDT and YNNKEL (reference sequence). V was trimmed by 6 bases and J by 0 bases, leaving 18 bases between them. The CDR3 has 17 amino acids.

The rearrangement uses TRBV7-2 and TRBJ1-1; 7 bases agree with TRBD1. J was trimmed by 1 base and V by 6 bases; bases with no gene match: 5. CDR3 length: 14 residues. Germline CDR1 is SGHTA and CDR2 is FQGNSA. CDR3 residues: CASRGTVQNTEAFF. The CDR3 DNA follows: TGTGCCAGCAGGGGGACAGTACAGAACACTGAAGCTTTCTTT.

The chain couples TRBV30 to TRBJ2-2, with D perhaps TRBD2 (7 bases). From germline, CDR1 is GTSNPN and CDR2 SVGIG (reference sequence). V lost 4 bases, J lost 3 bases, and 15 bases lay in between. The CDR3 length is 15 residues. CDR3 sequence reads: CAWTDGGHDTGELFF. CDR3 nucleotide sequence: TGTGCCTGGACCGACGGGGGGCACGACACCGGGGAGCTGTTTTTT. Using reference TRBV30 and TRBJ2-2 for the parts outside the CDR3, the full variable domain is SQTIHQWPATLVQPVGSPLSLECTVEGTSNPNLYWYRQAAGRGLQLLFYSVGIGQISSEVPQNLSASRPQDRQFILSSKKLLLSDSGFYLCAWTDGGHDTGELFFGEGSRLTVL.

The V gene is TRBV18, the J gene TRBJ1-3; weak D call: TRBD1 (5 bases). CDR1 and CDR2 from the germline V gene are KGHSH and LQKENI. This CDR3 comprises 16 residues. Trimming pared 4 bases from V and 2 bases from J, leaving 15 bases between. CDR3 in DNA: TGTGCCAGCTCACTGGGCACAGGCGCTCCTGGAAACACCATATATTTT. Amino acid sequence: CASSLGTGAPGNTIYF.

This chain connects TRBV5-6 to TRBJ1-1; D is undetermined. There are 15 residues in the CDR3. Trimming stripped 4 bases from V and 5 bases from J, with 18 bases between. The germline V gene has CDR1 SGHDT and CDR2 YYEEEE. CDR3 bases: TGTGCCAGCAGCCTCGTACAATCCTCGCGGACTGAAGCTTTCTTT. Protein: CASSLVQSSRTEAFF.

This rearrangement joins TRBV6-5 to TRBJ1-2; perhaps TRBD1 as D (6 bases). Trimming left V 7 bases short and J 4 bases short, with 10 bases between. Germline values: CDR1 MNHEY, CDR2 SVGAGI. The CDR3 contains 12 residues. CDR3 sequence (DNA): TGTGCCAGCACCCCACAGGGCTATGGCTACACCTTC. This translates into CASTPQGYGYTF.

The chain carries TRBV2 and TRBJ1-2; TRBD1 might be the D (5 bases). CDR3 length equals 14 residues. The V end lost 7 bases, the J end lost 7 bases, and 19 bases lay between the germline ends. Germline CDR1 reads SNHLY; CDR2 reads FYNNEI. This CDR3 reads CASTELNGASGYTF. CDR3 DNA: TGTGCCAGCACCGAATTGAATGGGGCCAGTGGCTACACCTTC.